This T cell receptor beta chain was documented in a study of blood T cells in healthy people across ages. Across the whole study: Capturing about one barcoded beta molecule per two T cells was achieved by template switching. Study-wide results and caveats: Diversity estimates from one million T cells were considered underestimates.

Then a second PCR, running roughly 7 to 11 cycles, was carried out with a sample-barcoded 5' primer and a J-beta primer mix. TCRdb reprocessed the 5' RACE reads with MiXCR, giving one entry per CDR3 protein. The repertoire includes 500,000 to 650,000 distinct CDR3 sequences, about 25% of them detected once, and roughly 3.5% sits in the top ten. Sample donors were healthy Caucasian individuals that came from Russia, aged roughly 6 to 100. The sample holds many counts of this clonotype. Its specificity is unknown. This sample also appeared in a second study, on T cells of mothers and their children. That work contributes: Five or six children, together with their three healthy Caucasian mothers, made up the donors.

This clonotype originated in a boy between 2 and 15 years old in good health. Specimen: blood.

DNA for the CDR3: TGTGCCAGCAGCTCAGGACTAGCGGGAGAGGAGACCCAGTACTTC. This translates into CASSSGLAGEETQYF. V and J are TRBV7-2 and TRBJ2-5, with 13 bases that match TRBD2. Losses at the gene ends were 4 bases for V and 5 bases for J; bases not matched to a gene: 4. The CDR3 is 15 residues long. Looked up from germline, CDR1 is SGHTA and CDR2 is FQGNSA.